Listed below are T cell receptor beta chains from one sample, sequenced in a study of blood T cell repertoires in COVID-19. The protocol was immunoSEQ multiplex PCR, while the TCRdb copy is restricted to in-frame clones and leaves out a portion. The top ten hold 0.99% of the sample, which has 150,000 to 200,000 clones, 85% to 90% seen once. Sequenced input: peripheral blood. The receptor set was obtained from a young man with acute or convalescent COVID-19. CDR3s include the opening cysteine and the closing phenylalanine or tryptophan.

CDR3 protein: CASSLQGARTEAFF
V gene: TRBV11-1

CDR3 protein: CASSAPGTGGSEQYF
V gene: TRBV6-6

CDR3 protein: CASSFSLYGYTF
V gene: TRBV28

CDR3 protein: CASSLGGSNQPQHF
V gene: TRBV5-1

CDR3 protein: CTSSQKYGARSSYNSPLHF
V gene: TRBV1

CDR3 protein: CASSTRRPLHF
V gene: TRBV28

CDR3 protein: CASSAGQVGELFF
V gene: TRBV21-1

CDR3 protein: CASSLQDRDYGYTF
V gene: TRBV4-1

CDR3 protein: CASSPGQGGYSNQPQHF
V gene: TRBV4-1

CDR3 protein: CSVEGRSGYGYTF
V gene: TRBV29-1

CDR3 protein: CASSFWGDGYTF
V gene: TRBV12-3/TRBV12-4

CDR3 protein: CASSVPTGSSYEQYF
V gene: TRBV2

CDR3 protein: CASSGESGGVDNEQFF
V gene: TRBV11-2

CDR3 protein: CASSGQGGGELFF
V gene: TRBV6-4

CDR3 protein: CASRSQGAYNEQFF
V gene: TRBV2

CDR3 protein: CAISESSSGGGEQFF
V gene: TRBV10-3

CDR3 protein: CASSLAPAVVSNYGYTF
V gene: TRBV5-1

CDR3 protein: CASSTRTGGNIQYF
V gene: TRBV28

CDR3 protein: CASSSQGAHGYTF
V gene: TRBV27

CDR3 protein: CASRIQTVAGYTF
V gene: TRBV28